Given below is one T cell receptor beta chain in context. Its antigen is still unknown. This sample was included in a study of cytomegalovirus exposure and HLA in healthy donors. For the study at large: Caucasian-associated ancestry cluster membership applied to about 80% of several hundred genotyped donors. Findings of the study overall: According to a later analysis, donors in an Asian-associated ancestry cluster reportedly had fewer N-insertions than the approximately 720-donor mean. The study listed about 150 cytomegalovirus-associated TCR beta chains.

This PCR relied on a set of 60 Vbeta primers and 13 Jbeta primers. Method: immunoSEQ multiplex PCR; TCRdb's copy keeps in-frame clones and lacks some. This repertoire includes around 70,000 clones. Germline V gene sequence: CDR1 SEHNR, CDR2 FQNEAQ (reference sequence). The CDR3 spans 13 residues. Trimming shortened V by 5 bases and J by 5 bases, and 12 bases separated the two germline ends. The chain links TRBV7-9 to TRBJ1-1; D not certain. The clonotype was recovered from a female donor in good health and CMV-seropositive. The sequencing input was PBMCs. CDR3 region: CASSPQVQTEAFF. CDR3 in DNA: TGTGCCAGCAGCCCTCAGGTTCAGACTGAAGCTTTCTTT. Full variable domain (missing parts from reference TRBV7-9 and TRBJ1-1): DTGVSQNPRHKITKRGQNVTFRCDPISEHNRLYWYRQTLGQGPEFLTYFQNEAQLEKSRLLSDRFSAERPKGSFSTLEIQRTEQGDSAMYLCASSPQVQTEAFFGQGTRLTVV.